Below, 28 T cell receptor beta chains from the same sample are listed, as sequenced in a study of Graves' ophthalmopathy and Graves' hyperthyroidism. Amplified TCR beta CDR3 regions were obtained using RNA transcripts as template. The library came from an HTBI-primed first-round RT-PCR and a second-round multiplex PCR. TCRdb reanalysed the multiplex PCR reads using MiXCR and keeps one entry per CDR3 protein. The data show a few hundred thousand distinct CDR3 sequences, 15% to 17% seen once. The specimen was peripheral blood. The origin of the receptors is a woman younger than 30 with stable Graves' hyperthyroidism.

This clonotype came up a few times. The chain uses TRBV5-1 and TRBJ2-5; no definite D call. Trimming took 3 bases from V and 5 from J, leaving 14 bases between them. The CDR3 runs 14 residues. Germline CDR1 SGHRS, CDR2 YFSETQ. CDR3 sequence reads: CASSSEGLWETQYF. In nucleotides, the CDR3 is TGCGCCAGCAGCTCAGAAGGGTTATGGGAGACCCAGTACTTC. Looking up the rest from reference TRBV5-1 and TRBJ2-5 gives the full variable domain: KAGVTQTPRYLIKTRGQQVTLSCSPISGHRSVSWYQQTPGQGLQFLFEYFSETQRNKGNFPGRFSGRQFSNSRSEMNVSTLELGDSALYLCASSSEGLWETQYFGPGTRLLVL.

At least ten counts were recorded for this clonotype. This chain connects TRBV6-5 to TRBJ2-7, with D unclear. The CDR3 runs to 17 residues. CDR1 MNHEY and CDR2 SVGAGI come from the germline V gene. V lost 2 bases, J lost 1 base, and 18 bases lay in between. CDR3 in amino acids: CASSYISPDDLSYEQYF. DNA for the CDR3: TGTGCCAGCAGTTACATTAGTCCCGACGATCTATCCTACGAGCAGTACTTC.

This clonotype was found many times. The V call is TRBV27, the J call TRBJ2-7; D remains ambiguous. V was clipped by 8 bases and J by 0 bases, with 14 bases between them. The germline CDR1 and CDR2 sequences are MNHEY and SMNVEV (reference sequence). The CDR3 runs to 14 residues. The CDR3 region has the DNA TGTGCCAGCTCGCCCCGAGACACCTCCTACGAGCAGTACTTC. Residues: CASSPRDTSYEQYF.

The chain couples TRBV5-6 to TRBJ1-5, with TRBD1 matching 10 bases. Germline CDR1 and CDR2: SGHDT and YYEEEE. This CDR3 has 15 residues. V was clipped by 3 bases and J by 5 bases; unmatched bases: 5. The CDR3 loop is CASSSRQGAHQPQHF. For the CDR3, the DNA is TGTGCCAGCAGCTCAAGACAGGGGGCGCATCAGCCCCAGCATTTT.

This clonotype appeared many times. The genes are TRBV12-3 or TRBV12-4 and TRBJ1-6; possible D gene TRBD1, 6 bases. The CDR3 length is 13 residues. V lost 6 bases to trimming and J lost 5 bases, with 8 bases between them. In nucleotides, the CDR3 is TGTGCCAGCAGGGACAGACATAATTCACCCCTCCACTTT. Protein sequence: CASRDRHNSPLHF.

This clonotype was counted many times. V is TRBV28 and J is TRBJ2-7, with unresolved D. The CDR3 consists of 13 residues. Germline V lookup: CDR1 MDHEN, CDR2 SYDVKM. The V end was cut by 7 bases, the J end by 4 bases, with 14 bases between. The CDR3 here is CASTRNGRYEQYF. Here the CDR3 DNA reads TGTGCCAGCACTCGGAACGGACGGTACGAGCAGTACTTC.

Concerning this clonotype itself: This clone may be a read error of a much larger clone one base away. The chain is built from TRBV7-2 and TRBJ1-1, with D possibly matching TRBD1 (6 bases). The V gene's germline CDR1 is SGHTA and CDR2 FQGNSA. This CDR3 is 13 amino acids long. CDR3 nucleotides: TGTGCCAGCAGCTTAGTGGGGGCCACTGAAGCTGTCTTT. This gives the protein CASSLVGATEAVF.

V usage is TRBV27 and J usage is TRBJ2-4; D is undetermined. Germline V gives CDR1 MNHEY, CDR2 SMNVEV (reference sequence). V was cut by 3 bases and J by 0 bases, with 9 bases left in between. This CDR3 comprises 15 residues. The CDR3 bases are TGTGCCAGCAGTTTGAATAGCATAGCCAAAAACATTCAGTACTTC. Translation gives CASSLNSIAKNIQYF.

This clonotype has more than one count but fewer than ten. V gene TRBV7-9 combines with J gene TRBJ2-2; a possible D gene is TRBD2 (5 bases). The CDR3 sequence is 12 residues long. Trimming left V 3 bases short and J 7 bases short, with 6 bases between. The V gene's germline CDR1 is SEHNR and CDR2 FQNEAQ (reference sequence). The CDR3 bases are TGTGCCAGCAGCTTTGGACTCGGGGAGCTGTTTTTT. Residues: CASSFGLGELFF.

This clonotype was found many times. The rearrangement links TRBV29-1 to TRBJ2-7; D call uncertain. The CDR3 is 11 residues long. The V and J ends lost 6 bases and 0 bases respectively, with 6 bases between them. Germline V gives CDR1 SQVTM, CDR2 ANQGSEA. The CDR3 loop reads CSVNYSYEQYF. The CDR3, as DNA: TGCAGCGTCAACTACTCCTACGAGCAGTACTTC.

This clonotype appeared many times. The V and J genes are TRBV6-5 and TRBJ1-2; the match to TRBD1 covers 7 bases. CDR3 length: 16 residues. V shed 4 bases and J 0 bases; nucleotides not matched to a gene: 8. CDR1 is MNHEY and CDR2 is SVGAGI in the germline V gene. The DNA of the CDR3 is TGTGCCAGCAGTTCTCCCGGGACAGCAACTAACTATGGCTACACCTTC. This translates into CASSSPGTATNYGYTF.

This sequence joins TRBV11-2 and TRBJ2-5; possible D gene TRBD1, 6 bases. The V and J ends lost 8 bases and 2 bases respectively, with 12 bases between them. Germline CDR1 SGHAT, CDR2 FQNNGV. The CDR3 sequence is 13 residues long. The CDR3 nucleotides read TGTGCCAGCGCAGGGGTTCCGCAAGAGACCCAGTACTTC. Protein: CASAGVPQETQYF.

This clonotype was picked up many times. CDR3: CASSFQWTEAFF. CDR3 bases: TGTGCCAGCAGTTTTCAGTGGACTGAAGCTTTCTTT. The genes are TRBV6-2 or TRBV6-3 and TRBJ1-1; D gene unclear. In germline, CDR1 is MNHEY, CDR2 SVGEGT. The CDR3 sequence is 12 residues long. With 4 bases removed from V and 5 bases from J, the gap between germline ends came to 8 bases.

A few counts support this clonotype. The chain has TRBV20-1 and TRBJ1-2, with 8 bases matching TRBD1. CDR1 is DFQATT and CDR2 is SNEGSKA in the germline V gene (reference sequence). The CDR3 contains 14 residues. With V trimmed by 3 bases and J by 4 bases, 7 bases remained unmatched. For the CDR3, the DNA is TGCAGTGCTAGCACCAGGGGGCGCGTCTATGGCTACACCTTC. This codes for CSASTRGRVYGYTF.

This clonotype was observed many times. The chain recombines TRBV6-4 with TRBJ1-2; 7 bases line up with TRBD1. This CDR3 region has 17 residues. J was trimmed by 8 bases and V by 6 bases; bases with no gene match: 21. The V gene's germline CDR1 is MRHNA and CDR2 SNTAGT. CDR3 amino acids: CASREKQAGGITRGYTF. DNA for the CDR3: TGTGCCAGCAGAGAGAAGCAGGCAGGGGGGATAACGAGGGGCTACACCTTC.

Remarks on this clonotype: This CDR3 is missing its conserved last phenylalanine or tryptophan, likely due to a read error. The genes are TRBV7-2 and TRBJ1-2; weak D call: TRBD1 (6 bases). The CDR3 length is 14 residues. Germline CDR1 SGHTA, CDR2 FQGNSA. This CDR3 reads CASSLAQGDYGYTV. DNA for the CDR3: TGTGCCAGCAGCCTAGCACAGGGAGACTATGGCTACACCGTC.

This clonotype has more than one count but fewer than ten. The chain recombines TRBV11-3 with TRBJ1-1; 7 nucleotides match TRBD1. Per germline, CDR1 SGHNT and CDR2 YENEEA. The CDR3 is made up of 13 amino acids. The ends lost 5 bases at V and 6 bases at J; junction bases unmatched: 6. The CDR3 DNA follows: TGTGCCAGCAGCAACAGGGGTAGGGCTGAAGCTTTCTTT. It encodes CASSNRGRAEAFF. Based on the CDR3 plus reference TRBV11-3 and TRBJ1-1, the full variable domain is EAGVVQSPRYKIIEKKQPVAFWCNPISGHNTLYWYLQNLGQGPELLIRYENEEAVDDSQLPKDRFSAERLKGVDSTLKIQPAELGDSAVYLCASSNRGRAEAFFGQGTRLTVV.

With respect to this clonotype: A much larger clonotype is one base distant, so this may be a read error. The chain joins TRBV7-3 to TRBJ2-7, with D perhaps matching TRBD1 (5 bases). The V gene's germline CDR1 is SGHTA and CDR2 FQGTGA. Trimming cost V 4 bases and J 6 bases, with 10 bases left between them. The CDR3 runs 12 residues. The CDR3 reads CASSSPGSEQYF. The CDR3 DNA reads as TGTGCCAGCAGCTCCCCAGGGTCCGAGCAGTACTTC.

The chain carries TRBV28 and TRBJ2-5; D gene uncertain. Trimming removed 7 bases at V and 5 bases at J, with 14 bases between. Germline lookup yields CDR1 MDHEN and CDR2 SYDVKM. This CDR3 is 13 amino acids long. The DNA of the CDR3 is TGTGCCAGCAACCCCAGAGCGCGGGAGACCCAGTACTTC. This encodes CASNPRARETQYF.

This chain connects TRBV12-3 or TRBV12-4 to TRBJ1-1; D is undetermined. The CDR3 consists of 15 residues. Trimming stripped 6 bases from V and 5 bases from J, with 19 bases between. The CDR3 DNA reads as TGTGCCAGCAGGGCCCCGGCTTCCGCGGGGACTGAAGCTTTCTTT. Its protein is CASRAPASAGTEAFF.

The J gene is TRBJ1-3, the V gene TRBV9, with no clear D. CDR1 is SGDLS, CDR2 YYNGEE, per germline. The ends were cut back, 3 bases at V and 0 bases at J, with 13 bases in the middle. The CDR3 runs 16 residues. Here the CDR3 reads CASSARTAHSGNTIYF. The DNA of the CDR3 is TGTGCCAGCAGCGCCAGGACGGCACACTCTGGAAACACCATATATTTT. Using reference TRBV9 and TRBJ1-3 for the parts outside the CDR3, the full variable domain is DSGVTQTPKHLITATGQRVTLRCSPRSGDLSVYWYQQSLDQGLQFLIQYYNGEERAKGNILERFSAQQFPDLHSELNLSSLELGDSALYFCASSARTAHSGNTIYFGEGSWLTVV.

This clonotype has at least ten counts. The chain combines TRBV2 with TRBJ2-7; 10 bases fit TRBD1. The germline gives CDR1 SNHLY, CDR2 FYNNEI. J gave up 2 bases and V 7 bases, and 5 bases lay outside the gene matches. The CDR3 contains 14 residues. CDR3 loop: CASKYGQGAYEQYF. The CDR3 DNA sequence: TGTGCCAGCAAATATGGACAGGGGGCCTACGAGCAGTACTTC. The full variable domain, rest sourced from reference TRBV2 and TRBJ2-7, is EPEVTQTPSHQVTQMGQEVILRCVPISNHLYFYWYRQILGQKVEFLVSFYNNEISEKSEIFDDQFSVERPDGSNFTLKIRSTKLEDSAMYFCASKYGQGAYEQYFGPGTRLTVT.

This clonotype occurred many times. This chain uses TRBV2 with TRBJ1-1, with no clear D. Trimming pared 10 bases from V and 3 bases from J, leaving 9 bases between. This CDR3 comprises 11 residues. Germline-derived CDR1 and CDR2 are SNHLY and FYNNEI. CDR3 in DNA: TGTGCCACAGACCGAGACACTGAAGCTTTCTTT. Translated, it gives CATDRDTEAFF.

At least ten counts were recorded for this clonotype. The chain joins TRBV12-3 or TRBV12-4 to TRBJ2-7; 9 bases are a match to TRBD1. The CDR3 sequence is 17 residues long. The V segment lost 0 bases and the J segment 2 bases; nucleotides outside the gene matches: 8. The chain's CDR3 is CASSLAQGQGWTYEQYF. The CDR3 DNA follows: TGTGCCAGCAGTTTAGCGCAGGGACAGGGTTGGACCTACGAGCAGTACTTC.

With respect to this clonotype: A much larger clone differs by one base, so this may be a read error. Given the absence of the conserved phenylalanine or tryptophan at the CDR3 end, a read error is likely. The CDR3 spells CSARAGVEVGYTV. The DNA for the CDR3 is TGCAGTGCTAGAGCCGGGGTCGAGGTCGGCTACACCGTC. The V and J genes are TRBV20-1 and TRBJ1-2; D unclear. The CDR3 is made up of 13 amino acids. The V and J ends lost 1 base and 8 bases respectively, with 14 bases between them. CDR1 is DFQATT and CDR2 is SNEGSKA in the germline V gene (reference sequence).

At least ten counts were recorded for this clonotype. This rearrangement joins TRBV6-1 to TRBJ2-7; a weak D match, TRBD1 (5 bases). The CDR3 sequence is 15 residues long. CDR1 and CDR2 from the germline V gene are MNHNS and SASEGT. The germline V and J ends were trimmed by 4 bases and 0 bases, with 13 bases remaining between them. This chain's CDR3 is CASSAAGLSSYEQYF. The CDR3 coding sequence is TGTGCCAGCAGTGCCGCAGGGTTAAGCTCCTACGAGCAGTACTTC.

In this sample, this clonotype turned up many times. V usage is TRBV11-2 and J usage is TRBJ1-2; D remains unclear. The ends were cut back, 0 bases at V and 2 bases at J, with 13 bases in the middle. Germline loops: CDR1 SGHAT, CDR2 FQNNGV. The CDR3 runs to 16 residues. The CDR3 region is CASSLDSFQSNYGYTF. The CDR3 DNA sequence: TGTGCCAGCAGCTTAGATAGTTTTCAGAGCAACTATGGCTACACCTTC.

This clonotype was detected many times. The rearrangement links TRBV19 to TRBJ1-5; 9 bases match TRBD1. The CDR3 length is 20 residues. The germline V gene has CDR1 LNHDA and CDR2 SQIVND (reference sequence). The V gene end was trimmed by 4 bases and the J gene end by 1 base; junction bases not matched to a gene: 17. The CDR3 bases are TGTGCCAGTAGTACCGCTGCGTCCTCCGGGACAGGGTTAAGCAATCAGCCCCAGCATTTT. Its protein product is CASSTAASSGTGLSNQPQHF.